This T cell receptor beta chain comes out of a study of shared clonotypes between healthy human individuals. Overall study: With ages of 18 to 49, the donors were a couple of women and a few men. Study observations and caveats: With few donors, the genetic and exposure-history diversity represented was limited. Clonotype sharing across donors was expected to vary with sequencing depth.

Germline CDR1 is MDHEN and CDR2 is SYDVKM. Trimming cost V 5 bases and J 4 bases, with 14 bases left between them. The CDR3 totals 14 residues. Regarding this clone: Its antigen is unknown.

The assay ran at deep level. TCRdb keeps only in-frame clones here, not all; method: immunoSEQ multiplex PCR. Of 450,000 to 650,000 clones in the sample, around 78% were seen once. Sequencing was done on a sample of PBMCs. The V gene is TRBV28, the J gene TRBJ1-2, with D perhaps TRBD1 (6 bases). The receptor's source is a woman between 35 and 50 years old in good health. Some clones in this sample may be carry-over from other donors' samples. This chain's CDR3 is CASSTRTAVYGYTF. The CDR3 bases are TGTGCCAGCAGTACCCGGACAGCCGTCTATGGCTACACCTTC.